This T cell receptor beta chain was sequenced for a study of blood T cell repertoires in COVID-19. The V and J ends lost 7 bases and 3 bases respectively, with 19 bases between them. The CDR3 length is 16 residues. Per the germline V gene, CDR1 is SNHLY and CDR2 is FYNNEI. Using immunoSEQ multiplex PCR, the repertoire was profiled, and TCRdb retains in-frame clones only, with some absent. Of about 300,000 clones in the sample, 85% to 90% were seen once. Sequencing input: peripheral blood. The chain has TRBV2 and TRBJ1-5; D gene unclear. The origin of this receptor is a woman in her 30s with COVID-19, enrolled during active disease. CDR3 residues: CASTKENPTNNQPQHF. As DNA, the CDR3 is TGTGCCAGCACCAAAGAGAATCCTACTAACAATCAGCCCCAGCATTTT.